This T cell receptor (beta chain) comes out of a study of T cell repertoires in cytomegalovirus infection. This clonotype was seen at least ten times. Via MiXCR, TCRdb re-called the reads, giving one row per CDR3 protein. The sample shows roughly 230,000 distinct CDR3 sequences, around 6.4% of them seen only once. This receptor was taken from a human donor in good health (CMV status not recorded). Some clones in this sample may be carry-over from other donors' samples. Material for sequencing was PBMCs.

CDR3 loop: CASSVSSGLYNEQFF. For the CDR3, the DNA is TGTGCCAGCAGCGTTTCTAGCGGACTTTACAATGAGCAGTTCTTC. The J gene is TRBJ2-1, the V gene TRBV9; the match to TRBD2 covers 7 bases. The J segment lost 4 bases and the V segment lost 2 bases, leaving 6 bases of the junction unmatched. Germline lookup yields CDR1 SGDLS and CDR2 YYNGEE. CDR3 size: 15 residues.